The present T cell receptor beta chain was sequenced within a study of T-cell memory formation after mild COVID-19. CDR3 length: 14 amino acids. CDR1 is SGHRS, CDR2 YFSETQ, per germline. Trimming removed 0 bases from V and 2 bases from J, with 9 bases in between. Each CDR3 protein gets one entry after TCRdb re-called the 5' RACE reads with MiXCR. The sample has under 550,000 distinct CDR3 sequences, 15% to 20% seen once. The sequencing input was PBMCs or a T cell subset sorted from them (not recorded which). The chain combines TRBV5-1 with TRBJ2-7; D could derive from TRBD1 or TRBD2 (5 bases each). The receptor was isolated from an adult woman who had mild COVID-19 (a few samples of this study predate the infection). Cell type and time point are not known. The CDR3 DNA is TGCGCCAGCAGCTTGGGAGGGGATCCCTACGAGCAGTACTTC. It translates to CASSLGGDPYEQYF.